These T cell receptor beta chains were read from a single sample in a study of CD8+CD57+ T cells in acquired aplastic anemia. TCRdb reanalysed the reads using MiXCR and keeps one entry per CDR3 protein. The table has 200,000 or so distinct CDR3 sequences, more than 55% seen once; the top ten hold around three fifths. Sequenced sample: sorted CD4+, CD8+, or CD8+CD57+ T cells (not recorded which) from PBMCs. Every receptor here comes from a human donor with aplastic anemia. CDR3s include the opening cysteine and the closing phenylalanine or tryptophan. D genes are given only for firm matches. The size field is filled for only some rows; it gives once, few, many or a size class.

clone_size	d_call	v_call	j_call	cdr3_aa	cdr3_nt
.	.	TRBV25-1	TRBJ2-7	CASSPGPSSSYEQYF	TGTGCCAGCTCACCAGGCCCTTCCAGCTCCTACGAGCAGTACTTC
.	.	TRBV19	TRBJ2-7	CAAGQGKYEQYF	TGTGCCGCCGGGCAGGGGAAATACGAGCAGTACTTC
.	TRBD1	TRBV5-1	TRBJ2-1	CASSLGGQGASGEQFF	TGCGCCAGCAGCTTGGGGGGCCAGGGGGCTTCAGGTGAGCAGTTCTTC
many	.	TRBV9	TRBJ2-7	CASSVGGGTYEQYF	TGTGCCAGCAGCGTAGGTGGGGGGACCTACGAGCAGTACTTC
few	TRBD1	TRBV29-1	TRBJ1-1	CSAERTGGGTEAFF	TGCAGCGCGGAGAGGACAGGGGGAGGTACTGAAGCTTTCTTT
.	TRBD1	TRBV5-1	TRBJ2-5	CASSIPRTGKEETQYF	TGCGCCAGCAGCATCCCCAGGACAGGGAAGGAGGAGACCCAGTACTTC
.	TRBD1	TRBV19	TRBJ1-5	CASSRGGQDNQPQHF	TGTGCCAGTAGTAGAGGGGGACAGGACAATCAGCCCCAGCATTTT
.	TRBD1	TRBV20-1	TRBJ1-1	CSAPLGQYTEAFF	TGCAGTGCCCCCCTGGGACAGTACACTGAAGCTTTCTTT
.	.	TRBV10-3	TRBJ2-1	CAISSSEISYNEQFF	TGTGCCATCAGTTCTAGCGAGATATCCTACAATGAGCAGTTCTTC
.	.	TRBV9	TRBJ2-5	CASSVGTAETQYF	TGTGCCAGCAGCGTAGGTACGGCAGAGACCCAGTACTTC
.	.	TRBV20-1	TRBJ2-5	CSASYRLRETQYF	TGCAGTGCTTCATACAGGTTAAGAGAGACCCAGTACTTC
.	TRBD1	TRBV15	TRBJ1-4	CATSERRQGREKLFF	TGTGCCACCAGCGAGCGGAGACAGGGGAGGGAAAAACTGTTTTTT
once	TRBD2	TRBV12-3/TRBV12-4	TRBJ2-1	CASNKGTSGYEQFF	TGTGCCAGCAATAAAGGGACTAGCGGCTATGAGCAGTTCTTC
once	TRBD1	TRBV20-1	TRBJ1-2	CSARDLRTGDNYGYTF	TGCAGTGCTAGAGATCTTCGGACAGGGGATAACTATGGCTACACCTTC